The source of this T cell receptor beta chain is a study of shared clonotypes between healthy human individuals. CD4+ cells were split into CD45RA+ naive and CD45RA-negative memory subsets. Trimming stripped 2 bases from V and 7 bases from J, with 9 bases between. Germline CDR1 reads GTSNPN; CDR2 reads SVGIG (reference sequence). The CDR3 totals 12 residues. Measured with immunoSEQ multiplex PCR; TCRdb has only the in-frame clones, and not every one. In the table there are 2 million to 2.5 million clones, about 94% of which are singletons. Input material: naive CD4+ T cells sorted from blood. The subset was: CD45RA+ positively selected. This receptor was identified in a man between 18 and 29 years old in good health. The chain joins TRBV30 to TRBJ2-1; no clear D. The chain's CDR3 is CAWSSFKNEQFF. The CDR3 DNA reads as TGTGCCTGGAGTTCCTTTAAGAATGAGCAGTTCTTC.